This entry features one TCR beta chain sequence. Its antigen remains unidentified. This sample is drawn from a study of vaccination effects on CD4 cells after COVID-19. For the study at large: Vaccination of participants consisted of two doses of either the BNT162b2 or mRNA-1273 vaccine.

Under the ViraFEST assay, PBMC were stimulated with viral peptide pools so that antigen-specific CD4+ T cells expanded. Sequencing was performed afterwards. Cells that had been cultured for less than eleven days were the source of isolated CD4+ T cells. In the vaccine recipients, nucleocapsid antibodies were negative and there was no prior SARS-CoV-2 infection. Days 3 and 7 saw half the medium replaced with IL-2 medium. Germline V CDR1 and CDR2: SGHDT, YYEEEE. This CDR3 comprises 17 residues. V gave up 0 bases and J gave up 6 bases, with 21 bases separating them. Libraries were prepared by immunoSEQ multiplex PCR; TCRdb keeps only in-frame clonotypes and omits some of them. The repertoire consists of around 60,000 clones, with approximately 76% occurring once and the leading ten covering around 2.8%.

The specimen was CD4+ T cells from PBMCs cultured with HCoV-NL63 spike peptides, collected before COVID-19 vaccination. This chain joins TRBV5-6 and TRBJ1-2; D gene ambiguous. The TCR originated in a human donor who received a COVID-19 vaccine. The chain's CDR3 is CASSLASRARRWDGYTF. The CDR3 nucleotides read TGTGCCAGCAGCTTGGCCTCGCGCGCCAGAAGGTGGGATGGCTACACCTTC.